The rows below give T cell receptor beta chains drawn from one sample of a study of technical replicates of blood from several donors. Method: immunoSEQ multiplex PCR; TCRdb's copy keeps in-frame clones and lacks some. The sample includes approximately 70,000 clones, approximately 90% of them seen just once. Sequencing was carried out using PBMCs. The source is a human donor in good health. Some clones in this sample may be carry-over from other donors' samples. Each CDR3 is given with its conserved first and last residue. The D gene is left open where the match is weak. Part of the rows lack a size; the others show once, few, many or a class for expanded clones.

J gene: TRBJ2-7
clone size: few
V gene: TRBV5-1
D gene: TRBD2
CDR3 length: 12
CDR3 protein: CASSPGGYEQYF
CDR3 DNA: TGCGCCAGCAGCCCGGGGGGGTACGAGCAGTACTTC

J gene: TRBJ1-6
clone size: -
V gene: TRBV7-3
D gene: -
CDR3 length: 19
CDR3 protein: CASSFRGQLPLLYNSPLHF
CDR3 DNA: TGTGCCAGCAGCTTTAGGGGACAACTCCCACTCCTCTATAATTCACCCCTCCACTTT

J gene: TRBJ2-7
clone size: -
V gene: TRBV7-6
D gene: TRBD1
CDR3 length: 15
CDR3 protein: CASSLAGTGVYEQYF
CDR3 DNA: TGTGCCAGCAGCTTAGCCGGGACAGGAGTGTACGAGCAGTACTTC

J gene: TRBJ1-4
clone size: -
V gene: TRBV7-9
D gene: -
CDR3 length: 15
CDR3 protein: CASSVQGATNEKLFF
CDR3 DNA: TGTGCCAGCAGCGTACAGGGTGCAACTAATGAAAAACTGTTTTTT

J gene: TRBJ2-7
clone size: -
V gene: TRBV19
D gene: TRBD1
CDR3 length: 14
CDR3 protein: CASREGQGIHEQYF
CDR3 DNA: TGTGCCAGTAGGGAGGGACAGGGTATCCACGAGCAGTACTTC

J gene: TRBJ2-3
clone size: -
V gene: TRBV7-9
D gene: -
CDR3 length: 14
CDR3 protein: CASIYREPGDTQYF
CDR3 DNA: TGTGCCAGCATCTACCGGGAACCGGGGGATACGCAGTATTTT

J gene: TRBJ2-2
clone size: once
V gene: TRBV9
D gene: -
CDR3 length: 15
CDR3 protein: CASSVTTGLPGELFF
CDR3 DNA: TGTGCCAGCAGCGTGACAACAGGGCTTCCTGGGGAGCTGTTTTTT

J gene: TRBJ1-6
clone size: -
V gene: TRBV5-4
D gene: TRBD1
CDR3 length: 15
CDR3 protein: CASSLGDRGNSPLHF
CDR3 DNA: TGTGCCAGCAGCTTGGGGGACAGGGGGAATTCACCCCTCCACTTT

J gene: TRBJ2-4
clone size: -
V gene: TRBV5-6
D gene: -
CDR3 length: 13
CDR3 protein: CASSKQGRNIQYF
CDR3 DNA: TGTGCCAGCAGCAAACAGGGAAGAAACATTCAGTACTTC

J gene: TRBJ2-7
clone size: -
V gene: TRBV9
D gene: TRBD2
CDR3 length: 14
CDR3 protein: CASSAGLVPYEQYF
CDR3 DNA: TGTGCCAGCAGCGCGGGACTAGTCCCCTACGAGCAGTACTTC

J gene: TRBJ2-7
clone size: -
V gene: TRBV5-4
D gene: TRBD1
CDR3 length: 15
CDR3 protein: CASSEGQGETSEQYF
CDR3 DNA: TGTGCCAGCAGCGAGGGACAGGGCGAAACCTCCGAGCAGTACTTC

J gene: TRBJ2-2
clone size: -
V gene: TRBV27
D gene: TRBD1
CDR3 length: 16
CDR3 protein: CASSKTGTKLGGELFF
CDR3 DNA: TGTGCCAGCTCCAAGACAGGGACAAAATTGGGCGGGGAGCTGTTTTTT

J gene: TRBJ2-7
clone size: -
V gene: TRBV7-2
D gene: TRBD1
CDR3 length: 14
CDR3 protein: CASSLVTGGYEQYF
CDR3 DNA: TGTGCCAGCAGCTTAGTTACAGGGGGCTACGAGCAGTACTTC

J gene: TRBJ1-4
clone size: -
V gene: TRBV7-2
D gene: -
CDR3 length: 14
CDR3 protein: CASSPAWTDEKLFF
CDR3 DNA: TGTGCCAGCAGCCCGGCCTGGACTGATGAAAAACTGTTTTTT

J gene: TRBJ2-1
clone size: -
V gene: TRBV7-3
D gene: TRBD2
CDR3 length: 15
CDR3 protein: CASSQGLAGQNEQFF
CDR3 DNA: TGTGCCAGCAGCCAGGGACTAGCGGGACAGAATGAGCAGTTCTTC

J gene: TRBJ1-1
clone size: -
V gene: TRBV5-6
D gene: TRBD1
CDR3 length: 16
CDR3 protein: CASSFLQGGTGTEAFF
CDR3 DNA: TGTGCCAGCAGCTTTTTACAGGGGGGTACAGGCACTGAAGCTTTCTTT

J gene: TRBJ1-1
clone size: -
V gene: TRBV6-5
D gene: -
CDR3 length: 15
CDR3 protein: CASRDSLRMNTEAFF
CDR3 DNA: TGTGCCAGCAGAGATAGCTTACGTATGAACACTGAAGCTTTCTTT

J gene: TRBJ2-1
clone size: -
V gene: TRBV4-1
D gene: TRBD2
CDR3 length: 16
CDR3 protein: CASSRHWGGGDNEQFF
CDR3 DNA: TGCGCCAGCAGCCGCCATTGGGGCGGGGGGGACAATGAGCAGTTCTTC

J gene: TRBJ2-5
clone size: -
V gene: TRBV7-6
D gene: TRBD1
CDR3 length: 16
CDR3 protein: CASSLMMKGAIQTQYF
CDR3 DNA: TGTGCCAGCAGCTTAATGATGAAGGGGGCGATCCAGACCCAGTACTTC

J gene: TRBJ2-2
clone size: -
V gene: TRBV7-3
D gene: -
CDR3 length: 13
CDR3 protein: CASSLQVSGELFF
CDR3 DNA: TGTGCCAGCAGCTTACAGGTTTCCGGGGAGCTGTTTTTT

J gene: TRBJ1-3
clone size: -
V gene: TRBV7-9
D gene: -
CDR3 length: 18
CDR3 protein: CASSLPHSQVSSGNTIYF
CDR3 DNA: TGTGCCAGCAGCTTACCCCATTCACAGGTTAGCTCTGGAAACACCATATATTTT

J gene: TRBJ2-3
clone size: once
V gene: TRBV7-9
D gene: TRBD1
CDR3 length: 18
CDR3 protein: CASSTPRNRGLSTDTQYF
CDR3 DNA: TGTGCCAGCAGCACCCCCCGGAACAGGGGATTGAGCACAGATACGCAGTATTTT

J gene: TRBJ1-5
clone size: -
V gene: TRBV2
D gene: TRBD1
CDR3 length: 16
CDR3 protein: CASRPDRALSNQPQHF
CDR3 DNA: TGTGCCAGCAGGCCCGACAGGGCTCTTAGCAATCAGCCCCAGCATTTT

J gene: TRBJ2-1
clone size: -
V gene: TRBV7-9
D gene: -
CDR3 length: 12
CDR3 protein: CASSNTGNEQFF
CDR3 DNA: TGTGCCAGCAGCAATACAGGGAATGAGCAGTTCTTC

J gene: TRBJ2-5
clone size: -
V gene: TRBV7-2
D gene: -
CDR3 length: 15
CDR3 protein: CASSSSRDPWETQYF
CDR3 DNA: TGTGCCAGCAGCTCTTCCCGGGATCCCTGGGAGACCCAGTACTTC

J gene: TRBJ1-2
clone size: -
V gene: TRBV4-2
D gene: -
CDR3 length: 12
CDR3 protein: CASRQDNYGYTF
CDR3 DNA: TGTGCCAGCAGGCAGGATAACTATGGCTACACCTTC

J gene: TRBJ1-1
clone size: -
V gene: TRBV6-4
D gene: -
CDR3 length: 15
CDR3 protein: CASPLGTAGTTEAFF
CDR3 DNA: TGTGCCAGCCCACTGGGGACGGCGGGAACGACTGAAGCTTTCTTT

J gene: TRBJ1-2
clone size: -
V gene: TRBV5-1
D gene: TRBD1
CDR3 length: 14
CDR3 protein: CASSRRGTEDGYTF
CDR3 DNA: TGCGCCAGCAGTCGCAGAGGGACAGAGGATGGCTACACCTTC

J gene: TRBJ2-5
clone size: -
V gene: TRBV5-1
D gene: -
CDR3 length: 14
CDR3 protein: CASSLGRASETQYF
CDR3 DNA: TGCGCCAGCAGCTTGGGGAGGGCTTCGGAGACCCAGTACTTC

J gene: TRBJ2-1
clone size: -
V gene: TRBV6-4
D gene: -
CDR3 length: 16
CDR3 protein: CASRKGASSSYNEQFF
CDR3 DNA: TGTGCCAGCAGGAAAGGAGCTAGCAGCTCCTACAATGAGCAGTTCTTC

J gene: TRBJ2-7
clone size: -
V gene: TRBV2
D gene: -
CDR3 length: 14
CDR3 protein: CASRTTGDSAEQYF
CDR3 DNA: TGTGCCAGCAGGACAACAGGGGACTCAGCCGAGCAGTACTTC

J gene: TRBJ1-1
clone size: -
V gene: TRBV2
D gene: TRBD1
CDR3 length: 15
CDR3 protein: CASTRDRGPNTEAFF
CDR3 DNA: TGTGCCAGCACCCGGGACAGGGGGCCGAACACTGAAGCTTTCTTT

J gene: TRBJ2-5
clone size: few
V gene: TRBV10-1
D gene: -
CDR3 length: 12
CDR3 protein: CASSEPQETQYF
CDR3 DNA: TGCGCCAGCAGTGAGCCTCAGGAGACCCAGTACTTC

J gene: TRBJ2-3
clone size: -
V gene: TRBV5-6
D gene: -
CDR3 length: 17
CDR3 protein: CASSLGQGLPETDTQYF
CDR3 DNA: TGTGCCAGCAGCCTTGGACAGGGACTACCCGAGACAGATACGCAGTATTTT

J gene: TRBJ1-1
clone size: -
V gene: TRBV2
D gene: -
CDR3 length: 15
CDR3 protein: CASSEEITGSTEAFF
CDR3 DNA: TGTGCCAGCAGTGAAGAAATAACAGGGTCGACTGAAGCTTTCTTT

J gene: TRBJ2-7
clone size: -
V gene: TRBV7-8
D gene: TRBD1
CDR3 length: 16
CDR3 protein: CASSLAYRGRDYEQYF
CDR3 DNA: TGTGCCAGCAGCTTAGCGTACAGGGGGCGCGACTACGAGCAGTACTTC

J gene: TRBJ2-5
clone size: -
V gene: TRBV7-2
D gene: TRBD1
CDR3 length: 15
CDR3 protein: CASSDLGTGQETQYF
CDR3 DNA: TGTGCCAGCAGCGACCTCGGGACAGGGCAAGAGACCCAGTACTTC

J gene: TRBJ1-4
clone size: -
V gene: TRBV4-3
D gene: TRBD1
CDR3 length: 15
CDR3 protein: CASSRDRGTNEKLFF
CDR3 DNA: TGCGCCAGCAGCCGGGACAGGGGGACTAATGAAAAACTGTTTTTT

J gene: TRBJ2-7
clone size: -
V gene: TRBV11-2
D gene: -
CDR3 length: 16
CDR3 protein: CASSMKWGGPSYEQYF
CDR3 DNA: TGTGCCAGCAGCATGAAATGGGGAGGTCCCTCCTACGAGCAGTACTTC

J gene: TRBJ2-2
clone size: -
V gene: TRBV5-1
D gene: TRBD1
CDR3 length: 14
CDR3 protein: CASSSGQPTGELFF
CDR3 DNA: TGCGCCAGCAGCTCGGGACAGCCCACCGGGGAGCTGTTTTTT

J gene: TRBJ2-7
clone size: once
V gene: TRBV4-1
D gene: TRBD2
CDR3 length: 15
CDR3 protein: CASSLQRDLSYEQYF
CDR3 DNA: TGCGCCAGCAGCCTCCAGCGGGACCTCTCCTACGAGCAGTACTTC

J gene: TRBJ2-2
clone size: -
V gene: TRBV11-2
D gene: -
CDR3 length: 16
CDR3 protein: CASSLFSRVPTGELFF
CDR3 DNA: TGTGCCAGCAGCTTATTCTCGAGGGTTCCCACCGGGGAGCTGTTTTTT

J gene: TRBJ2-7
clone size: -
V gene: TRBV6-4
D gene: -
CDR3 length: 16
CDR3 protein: CASSPTRSGHRDEQYF
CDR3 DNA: TGTGCCAGCAGCCCCACGAGGAGCGGGCATCGCGACGAGCAGTACTTC

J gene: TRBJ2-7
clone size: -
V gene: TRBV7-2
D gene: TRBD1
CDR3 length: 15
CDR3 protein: CASSLVAGGAYEQYF
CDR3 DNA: TGTGCCAGCAGCTTAGTGGCAGGGGGCGCCTACGAGCAGTACTTC

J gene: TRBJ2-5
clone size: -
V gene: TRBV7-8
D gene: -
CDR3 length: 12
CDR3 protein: CASSLSRETQYF
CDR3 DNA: TGTGCCAGCAGCCTTAGCCGAGAGACCCAGTACTTC

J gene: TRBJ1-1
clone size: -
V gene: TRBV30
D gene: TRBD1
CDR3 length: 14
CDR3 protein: CAWSADRGGTEAFF
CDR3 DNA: TGTGCCTGGAGTGCGGACAGGGGTGGGACTGAAGCTTTCTTT

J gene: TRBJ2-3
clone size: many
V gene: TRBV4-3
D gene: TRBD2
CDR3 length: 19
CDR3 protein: CASSQDGLAGVPLEDTQYF
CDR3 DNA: TGCGCCAGCAGCCAAGATGGACTAGCGGGGGTGCCCCTTGAAGATACGCAGTATTTT

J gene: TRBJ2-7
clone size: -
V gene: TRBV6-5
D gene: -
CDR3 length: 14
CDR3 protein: CASRKSRGQYEQYF
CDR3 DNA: TGTGCCAGCAGGAAGTCCCGGGGTCAATACGAGCAGTACTTC

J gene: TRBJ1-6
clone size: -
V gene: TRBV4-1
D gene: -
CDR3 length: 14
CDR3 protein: CASSQGDRGSPLHF
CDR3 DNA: TGCGCCAGCAGCCAAGGGGATAGGGGTTCACCCCTCCACTTT

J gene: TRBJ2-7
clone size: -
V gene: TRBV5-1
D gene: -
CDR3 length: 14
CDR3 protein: CASNRDTSSYEQYF
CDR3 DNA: TGCGCCAGCAACCGGGACACCAGCTCCTACGAGCAGTACTTC